This T cell receptor (beta chain) emerged from a study of beta chain features in type 1 diabetes (dated by TCRdb to about 2018). With respect to the entire study: Mean age, gender distribution, total cell number and subset yield were not different between patients and healthy donors. In the study, recently diagnosed type 1 diabetes patients and matched healthy donors were compared on the TCRB repertoires of their sorted circulating CD4+ T cell subsets. A total of about 110 million sorted cells were examined across all samples, and the number of cells per subset was strongly correlated with RNA yield. Naive and central memory subsets were obtained from all 30 or so donors, but regulatory and stem cell-like memory subsets were isolated from only 8 patients and 8 healthy donors.

CDR1 and CDR2, looked up from the germline V gene, are SGHDT and YYEEEE. There are 15 amino acids in the CDR3, from cysteine to phenylalanine inclusive. The CDR3 DNA has 45 bases and is translated from base 1. V is reduced by 6 bases and J by 4 bases, leaving a spacing of 17 bases between them. The table lists this clone with many counts. Its target antigen remains unknown. Base qualities are not recorded, but no much larger clone differs from it by a single base. A single peripheral blood draw of around 120 mL on average was collected from each donor into heparinised tubes. A BD FACSAria II was used to sort naive, central memory, regulatory and stem cell-like memory CD4+ T cells with a panel that included CD45RO, CCR7, CD25, CD127, CD95 and CD27. A purity above 95% was achieved for all sorted populations. PBMCs were isolated immediately by Lymphoprep density gradient centrifugation and stained directly without culture. To minimize batch effects, samples were stained and sorted in pairs, one healthy donor with one patient per experiment.

The study at large found these results: The naive, central memory and regulatory TCRB repertoires appeared to resemble one another more closely among patients than among healthy donors. Type 1 diabetes patients showed a moderate but significant shortening of TCRB CDR3 length in all four CD4+ subsets. Fewer insertions and more nucleotide deletions at VDJ recombination sites were observed in patients with type 1 diabetes, implying thymic rearrangement abnormalities. Because cDNA was sequenced instead of genomic DNA, highly expressing activated cells could be over-represented, though the groups showed no difference in activation or CD3 levels. Because the HLA sub-analyses included only small numbers of individuals, any influence of HLA type on TCRB rearrangement was left unresolved. Shorter templates might be favored by PCR, yet because patient and control samples were amplified and corrected together, any such skew would affect both groups equally.

The entire isolated RNA was reverse transcribed using the High Capacity cDNA Reverse Transcription Kit, and thus expressed TCRB transcripts were sequenced. Naive, central memory and regulatory T cell samples underwent deep immunoSEQ sequencing, averaging about 3.57 million total reads per sample. After sorted cells were lysed in RLT buffer, RNA was extracted with DNase-treated RNeasy Micro or Mini kits, with the choice depending on cell number. To prevent cross-contamination, each cell subset was processed individually, whereas patient and healthy donor samples were processed jointly. Using the immunoSEQ multiplex PCR, TCRB sequences were amplified from cDNA into 87-bp fragments spanning the CDR3 region. The amplicons were sequenced using the Illumina HiSeq platform. In the original analysis: PCR bias was computationally corrected using synthetic template baselines, reads within Hamming distance 2 were collapsed, and singletons that could not be merged were discarded. Reads were aligned against IMGT so that V, D and J genes, CDR3 length and insertions or deletions at six rearrangement sites could be assigned. Within each subset, clonotype counts were normalized to the number of sorted cells before true diversity and Gini coefficients were calculated with the tcR R package. The overlap coefficient, calculated on TCRB nucleotide sequences, was used to measure repertoire sharing. TCRdb re-hosts the immuneACCESS table, in-frame sequences only. Its copies lack some clones; in the studies checked, an unresolved V gene accounts for under half of them, and the cause for the rest is not known. V, J and clone size are those of that table, while D and trimming were read from the DNA. The sample data list approximately 170,000 clones, and roughly 8% of these were observed just once. Of the sample, under 0.55% is held by the ten largest clones.

Sequences were obtained from central memory CD4+ T cells from blood. The chain is encoded by TRBV5-6 joined to TRBJ2-1, with the identity of the D gene unclear. This receptor was identified in a man aged 18 to 29 with type 1 diabetes. The sequenced DNA is TGTGCCAGCACCCCCCCGGGTATCCAGTACAATGAGCAGTTCTTC. Its translation is CASTPPGIQYNEQFF.